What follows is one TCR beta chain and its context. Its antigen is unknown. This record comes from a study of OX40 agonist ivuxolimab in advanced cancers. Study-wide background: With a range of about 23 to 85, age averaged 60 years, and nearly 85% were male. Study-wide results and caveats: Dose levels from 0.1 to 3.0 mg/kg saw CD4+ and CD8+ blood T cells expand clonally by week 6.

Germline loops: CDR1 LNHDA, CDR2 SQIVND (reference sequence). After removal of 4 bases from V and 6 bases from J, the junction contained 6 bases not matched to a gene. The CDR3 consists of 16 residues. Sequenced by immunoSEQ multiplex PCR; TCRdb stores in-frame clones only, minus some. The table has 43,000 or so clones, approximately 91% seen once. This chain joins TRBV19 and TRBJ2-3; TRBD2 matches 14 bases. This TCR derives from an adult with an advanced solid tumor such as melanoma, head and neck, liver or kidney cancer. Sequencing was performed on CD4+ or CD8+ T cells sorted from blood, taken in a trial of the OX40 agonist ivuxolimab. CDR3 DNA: TGTGCCAGTAGTACCGGGACTAGCGGGAGAAGGGATACGCAGTATTTT. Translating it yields CASSTGTSGRRDTQYF.